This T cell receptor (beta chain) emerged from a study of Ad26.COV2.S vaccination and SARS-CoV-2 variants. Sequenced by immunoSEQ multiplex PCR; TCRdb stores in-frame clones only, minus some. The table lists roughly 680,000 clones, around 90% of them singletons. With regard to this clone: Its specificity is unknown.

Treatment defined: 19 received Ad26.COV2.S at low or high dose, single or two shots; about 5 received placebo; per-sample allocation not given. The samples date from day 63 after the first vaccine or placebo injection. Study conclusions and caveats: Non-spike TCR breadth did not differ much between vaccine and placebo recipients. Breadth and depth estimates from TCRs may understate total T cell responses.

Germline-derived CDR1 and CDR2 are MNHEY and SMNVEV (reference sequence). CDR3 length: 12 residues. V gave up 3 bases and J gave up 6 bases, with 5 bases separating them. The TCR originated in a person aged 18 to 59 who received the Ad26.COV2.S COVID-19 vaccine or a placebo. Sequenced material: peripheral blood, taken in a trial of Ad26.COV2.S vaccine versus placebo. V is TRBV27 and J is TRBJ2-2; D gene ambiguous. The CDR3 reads CASSFLPGELFF. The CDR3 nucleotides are TGTGCCAGCAGTTTCTTGCCCGGGGAGCTGTTTTTT.